Sequencing of this T cell receptor beta chain was carried out in a study of tumor-infiltrating lymphocytes in glioblastoma multiforme. Findings and limits, study-wide: Functional subtype sorting of these T cells was not performed. Unequal TCR RNA per T cell might skew measured clone sizes.

The length of the CDR3 is 15 residues. Trimming removed 3 bases from V and 5 bases from J; junction bases left unmatched: 10. The germline CDR1 and CDR2 sequences are DFQATT and SNEGSKA (reference sequence). TCRB libraries came from RNA via three nested multiplex PCR rounds. TCRdb ran MiXCR on the multiplex PCR reads and lists one entry per CDR3 protein. The table has 30,000 or so distinct CDR3 sequences, more than 55% seen once. As regards this clonotype: The antigen remains unidentified. A much larger clone lies a single base off, so this may be a read error. Since the CDR3 does not end with the conserved phenylalanine or tryptophan, this likely comes from a read error.

Material for sequencing was brain tumor tissue. This chain links TRBV20-1 with TRBJ2-1; TRBD2 matches 7 bases. The TCR was taken from a male donor with glioblastoma. The CDR3 loop reads CSASLSSGVHNEQFS. CDR3 bases: TGCAGTGCTAGTTTGTCTAGCGGAGTCCACAATGAGCAGTTCTCC.